These 26 T cell receptor beta chains were all obtained from the same sample, sequenced in a study of shared clonotypes between healthy human individuals. TCRdb keeps only in-frame clones here, not all; method: immunoSEQ multiplex PCR. The sample contains fewer than 3 million clones, 80% to 95% of which appear only once. What was sequenced was naive CD4+ T cells from PBMCs. Subset defined: CD45RA+ positively selected. These receptors came from a man younger than 35 in good health. Some clones in this sample may be carry-over from other donors' samples.

The chain employs TRBV19 and TRBJ2-1; either TRBD1 or TRBD2 may fit D (5 bases each). V lost 6 bases and J lost 6, with 21 bases in between. This CDR3 spans 16 amino acids. Germline CDR1 reads LNHDA; CDR2 reads SQIVND (reference sequence). CDR3 protein: CASRGPGPGAVNEQFF. The CDR3 bases are TGTGCCAGTAGGGGACCGGGCCCTGGGGCTGTCAATGAGCAGTTCTTC.

This chain uses TRBV2 with TRBJ2-7, with a tentative D call TRBD2 (5 bases). CDR3 length equals 15 residues. Trimming removed 5 bases from V and 2 bases from J, with 16 bases in between. CDR1 SNHLY and CDR2 FYNNEI come from the germline V gene. The DNA of the CDR3 is TGTGCCAGCAGTCTTGACTACTACCTGACCTACGAGCAGTACTTC. Translation: CASSLDYYLTYEQYF. Complete variable domain (other parts from reference TRBV2 and TRBJ2-7): EPEVTQTPSHQVTQMGQEVILRCVPISNHLYFYWYRQILGQKVEFLVSFYNNEISEKSEIFDDQFSVERPDGSNFTLKIRSTKLEDSAMYFCASSLDYYLTYEQYFGPGTRLTVT.

A remark on this clone: Other nucleotide sequences from this sample produce the same CDR3. This chain links TRBV5-1 with TRBJ1-1; D may be TRBD1 (5 bases). This CDR3 spans 14 amino acids. The V gene lost 3 bases and the J gene lost 1 base, with 10 bases spanning the gap. Germline V gene sequence: CDR1 SGHRS, CDR2 YFSETQ. Written as DNA, the CDR3 is TGCGCCAGCAGCTGGGACGGCCAGAACACTGAAGCTTTCTTT. Translation gives CASSWDGQNTEAFF.

The rearrangement uses TRBV27 and TRBJ2-4, with 11 bases fitting TRBD2. The CDR3 totals 19 residues. The germline V gene encodes CDR1 MNHEY and CDR2 SMNVEV (reference sequence). With 6 bases clipped from V and 0 bases from J, the junction kept 13 bases outside the gene matches. CDR3 sequence: CASREGPSGRTIAKNIQYF. CDR3 coding DNA: TGTGCCAGCAGGGAGGGGCCTAGCGGGAGGACCATAGCCAAAAACATTCAGTACTTC.

The CDR3 loop is CASSPAEGQPNYGYTF. CDR3 nucleotide sequence: TGCGCCAGCAGCCCCGCGGAAGGGCAGCCTAACTATGGCTACACCTTC. The rearrangement uses TRBV5-1 and TRBJ1-2; no firm D call. The CDR3 consists of 16 residues. The germline V and J ends were trimmed by 4 bases and 0 bases, with 16 bases remaining between them. Germline CDR1 reads SGHRS; CDR2 reads YFSETQ.

The chain links TRBV7-9 to TRBJ2-3; 14 bases are a match to TRBD2. Germline V CDR1 and CDR2: SEHNR, FQNEAQ (reference sequence). V lost 4 bases and J lost 4; bases outside the gene matches: 10. The CDR3 is 18 residues long. CDR3 nucleotide sequence: TGTGCCAGCAGCTCACCCTCAGGACTAGCGGGAGGCCCAGATACGCAGTATTTT. Protein: CASSSPSGLAGGPDTQYF. The full variable domain, completed using reference TRBV7-9 and TRBJ2-3, is DTGVSQNPRHKITKRGQNVTFRCDPISEHNRLYWYRQTLGQGPEFLTYFQNEAQLEKSRLLSDRFSAERPKGSFSTLEIQRTEQGDSAMYLCASSSPSGLAGGPDTQYFGPGTRLTVL.

This clone has just one count. The V call is TRBV11-3, the J call TRBJ2-1; 7 bases are a match to TRBD2. CDR1 SGHNT and CDR2 YENEEA come from the germline V gene. The CDR3 totals 15 residues. Trimming at V came to 1 base and at J to 6 bases, leaving 6 bases not matched to a gene. The CDR3 DNA follows: TGTGCCAGCAGCTTAGGGACTAGTCTCTTCAATGAGCAGTTCTTC. Translated: CASSLGTSLFNEQFF.

The J gene is TRBJ2-5, the V gene TRBV5-1; 10 bases agree with TRBD2. Trimming at V came to 4 bases and at J to 4 bases, leaving 10 bases not matched to a gene. The CDR3 extends over 16 amino acids. Germline values: CDR1 SGHRS, CDR2 YFSETQ. CDR3 sequence: CASSPDPAGGIETQYF. The CDR3 DNA sequence: TGCGCCAGCAGCCCCGACCCAGCGGGGGGGATAGAGACCCAGTACTTC.

This chain links TRBV7-2 with TRBJ1-1, with D tentatively TRBD1 (6 bases). V lost 0 bases, J lost 12 bases, and 14 bases lay in between. In germline, CDR1 is SGHTA, CDR2 FQGNSA. There are 13 residues in the CDR3. The CDR3 region is CASSLASSRGSFF. The CDR3 DNA sequence: TGTGCCAGCAGCTTAGCGAGTTCGAGGGGGTCTTTCTTT.

The CDR3 nucleotides are TGTGCCAGCAGCTTAGAGCCCTGGGGAGATACGCAGTATTTT. Amino acids: CASSLEPWGDTQYF. V is TRBV7-3 and J is TRBJ2-3, with D unresolved. The V end was cut by 2 bases, the J end by 5 bases, with 11 bases between. Germline CDR1 and CDR2: SGHTA and FQGTGA. The CDR3 sequence is 14 residues long.

The CDR3 is CASSPLEGVGNGELFF. CDR3 DNA: TGTGCCAGCAGTCCCCTGGAGGGGGTTGGGAACGGGGAGCTGTTTTTT. V and J are TRBV28 and TRBJ2-2, with D perhaps matching TRBD1 or TRBD2 (6 bases each). The CDR3 covers 16 residues. The ends were cut back, 5 bases at V and 7 bases at J, with 20 bases in the middle. The V gene's germline CDR1 is MDHEN and CDR2 SYDVKM.

This sequence joins TRBV30 and TRBJ2-3, with 9 bases matching TRBD2. The CDR3 covers 15 residues. CDR1 GTSNPN and CDR2 SVGIG come from the germline V gene (reference sequence). Trimming took 2 bases from V and 4 from J; bases not matched to a gene: 7. This CDR3 reads CAWSRLAEMADTQYF. The CDR3 DNA follows: TGTGCCTGGAGTAGACTAGCGGAGATGGCAGATACGCAGTATTTT.

Comment on this clone: Other nucleotide sequences in the sample specify the same CDR3. The gene calls are TRBV6-1 and TRBJ2-7; D unclear. The germline V gene has CDR1 MNHNS and CDR2 SASEGT. The V gene lost 3 bases and the J gene lost 2 bases, with 5 bases spanning the gap. The CDR3 is made up of 12 amino acids. CDR3 sequence reads: CASSDPAYEQYF. The CDR3 DNA follows: TGTGCCAGCAGTGACCCAGCCTACGAGCAGTACTTC.

The chain is built from TRBV7-3 and TRBJ2-6, with 7 nucleotides matching TRBD2. The J segment lost 1 base and the V segment lost 3 bases, leaving 3 bases of the junction unmatched. Germline CDR1 SGHTA, CDR2 FQGTGA. The CDR3 covers 16 residues. The CDR3 region is CASSFRGGSGANVLTF. The CDR3 coding sequence is TGTGCCAGCAGCTTTCGGGGAGGGTCTGGGGCCAACGTCCTGACTTTC.

The chain uses TRBV9 and TRBJ1-5, with D possibly matching TRBD1 (6 bases). Looked up from germline, CDR1 is SGDLS and CDR2 is YYNGEE. V shed 4 bases and J shed 3 bases, with 11 bases lying between them. The CDR3 has 14 amino acids. CDR3 coding DNA: TGTGCCAGCAGCCCCGGGGGCGACAATCAGCCCCAGCATTTT. It encodes CASSPGGDNQPQHF.

The chain carries TRBV12-5 and TRBJ1-1, with D possibly matching TRBD1 (5 bases). Germline V gene lookup returns CDR1 LGHNT and CDR2 FRNRAP. Trimming removed 5 bases from V and 7 bases from J, with 14 bases in between. This CDR3 is built from 13 residues. CDR3 nucleotide sequence: TGTGCTAGTGGTCCCCAATCCGACAGTGAAGCTTTCTTT. Amino acid sequence: CASGPQSDSEAFF.

This chain uses TRBV6-5 with TRBJ1-1, with D possibly matching TRBD1 (5 bases). Trimming took off 7 bases at V and 10 bases at J, with 16 bases between the two ends. This CDR3 is built from 12 residues. In germline, CDR1 is MNHEY, CDR2 SVGAGI. The CDR3 DNA is TGTGCCAGCACCAAGGGTAGGGGTCGAGCTTTCTTT. Translating gives CASTKGRGRAFF.

This rearrangement joins TRBV9 to TRBJ2-7, with 9 positions matching TRBD2. In germline, CDR1 is SGDLS, CDR2 YYNGEE. The CDR3 sequence is 14 residues long. V gave up 0 bases and J gave up 6 bases; unmatched junction bases: 4. For the CDR3, the DNA is TGTGCCAGCAGCGTAGAAATAGCGGGAGCCGAGCAGTACTTC. Protein product: CASSVEIAGAEQYF.

The gene calls are TRBV29-1 and TRBJ2-1; 8 nucleotides line up with TRBD2. CDR1 is SQVTM, CDR2 ANQGSEA, per germline. This CDR3 is built from 11 residues. The J segment lost 10 bases and the V segment lost 8 bases, leaving 7 bases of the junction unmatched. The CDR3 DNA follows: TGCAGCCTCAGGAGCGGGAGCGAGCAGTTCTTC. Protein: CSLRSGSEQFF.

This clone was counted between two and nine times. The sample contains more than one DNA sequence encoding this CDR3. The V gene is TRBV28, the J gene TRBJ2-4, with D perhaps being TRBD1 or TRBD2 (5 bases each). CDR1 is MDHEN and CDR2 is SYDVKM in the germline V gene. The CDR3 contains 15 residues. The V end lost 11 bases, the J end lost 0 bases, and 17 bases lay between the germline ends. CDR3 protein: CASSLRGVAKNIQYF. Written as DNA, the CDR3 is TGTGCCTCAAGTTTACGAGGGGTAGCCAAAAACATTCAGTACTTC.

This clone was detected once. The chain has TRBV7-2 and TRBJ2-2; D not resolved. V shed 3 bases and J shed 3 bases, with 8 bases lying between them. Germline V gives CDR1 SGHTA, CDR2 FQGNSA. This CDR3 is built from 14 residues. CDR3 coding DNA: TGTGCCAGCAGCTTCAGGCAGCACACCGGGGAGCTGTTTTTT. Translation gives CASSFRQHTGELFF.

The chain employs TRBV5-1 and TRBJ2-1; 9 bases align to TRBD2. Trimming at V came to 0 bases and at J to 8 bases, leaving 9 bases not matched to a gene. Germline assignment: CDR1 SGHRS and CDR2 YFSETQ. The CDR3 has 16 amino acids. The CDR3 reads CASSLGISGSIDEQFF. For the CDR3, the DNA is TGCGCCAGCAGCTTGGGGATTAGCGGGAGCATCGATGAGCAGTTCTTC.

The gene calls are TRBV4-3 and TRBJ1-1; tentatively, D is TRBD1 (6 bases). The CDR3 loop spans 15 amino acids. Germline V gene sequence: CDR1 LGHNA, CDR2 YSLEER. The V and J ends lost 2 bases and 1 base respectively, with 11 bases between them. CDR3 bases: TGCGCCAGCAGCCAAAGGGGGACAACGAACACTGAAGCTTTCTTT. Protein sequence: CASSQRGTTNTEAFF.

J is TRBJ1-2 and V is TRBV7-8, with TRBD1 as a possible D gene (5 bases). The V end lost 3 bases, the J end lost 13 bases, and 15 bases lay between the germline ends. This CDR3 has 12 residues. Germline V gene lookup returns CDR1 SGHVS and CDR2 FQNEAQ. CDR3 amino acids: CASSFARQSLTF. The CDR3 nucleotides are TGTGCCAGCAGCTTCGCCCGACAGAGCCTCACCTTC.

The chain has TRBV6-1 and TRBJ1-3, with 11 bases fitting TRBD1. V lost 6 bases to trimming and J lost 3 bases; unmatched junction nucleotides: 4. Germline CDR1 reads MNHNS; CDR2 reads SASEGT. This CDR3 contains 15 residues. The CDR3 region has the DNA TGTGCCAGCAGGAAGGACAGGGGGCATGGAAACACCATATATTTT. Its translation is CASRKDRGHGNTIYF.

The chain carries TRBV27 and TRBJ1-2; D might be TRBD1 (6 bases). V was pared by 2 bases and J by 2 bases, with 12 bases between. The CDR3 consists of 15 residues. Germline V gene sequence: CDR1 MNHEY, CDR2 SMNVEV (reference sequence). CDR3 protein: CASSLLPGQNYGYTF. DNA for the CDR3: TGTGCCAGCAGTTTACTACCCGGACAGAACTATGGCTACACCTTC.